The 5 T cell receptor beta chains below all came from one sample that was sequenced in a study of T cells after yellow fever vaccination. MiXCR was run by TCRdb on the 5' RACE reads, yielding one entry per CDR3 protein. The data contain about 340,000 distinct CDR3 sequences, 3% to 4.5% of them singletons. Sequenced here: PBMCs, sampled 5 days after the yellow fever booster vaccination. The receptors here all came from a man younger than 30 who received the YFV17D yellow fever vaccine.

This clonotype showed up just a few times. This chain links TRBV24-1 with TRBJ2-5; D tentatively fits TRBD1 or TRBD2 (6 bases each). Germline loops: CDR1 KGHDR, CDR2 SFDVKD. V was trimmed by 8 bases and J by 5 bases, leaving 14 bases between them. This CDR3 has 13 amino acids. CDR3 coding DNA: TGTGCCACCAAGGCAACAGGGAGGGAGACCCAGTACTTC. Encoded protein: CATKATGRETQYF.

This clonotype turned up a few times. The V and J genes are TRBV29-1 and TRBJ2-7; D is uncertain. Trimming removed 7 bases at V and 0 bases at J, with 13 bases between. The length of the CDR3 is 13 residues. Per germline, CDR1 SQVTM and CDR2 ANQGSEA. The CDR3, as DNA: TGCAGCGCCGCGCCTAGAGGCTCCTACGAGCAGTACTTC. It is translated as CSAAPRGSYEQYF.

Only a few counts were recorded for this clonotype. J is TRBJ1-2 and V is TRBV6-5; no reliable D call. This CDR3 has 13 amino acids. Germline V lookup: CDR1 MNHEY, CDR2 SVGAGI. V dropped 2 bases and J dropped 4 bases, with 8 bases sitting between them. CDR3 nucleotides: TGTGCCAGCAGTTACGCCCTCTCCTATGGCTACACCTTC. Translation gives CASSYALSYGYTF.

The chain has TRBV4-1 and TRBJ1-2; 7 nucleotides line up with TRBD1. From germline, CDR1 is MGHRA and CDR2 YSYEKL. V lost 3 bases and J lost 5; bases outside the gene matches: 9. The CDR3 has 15 amino acids. CDR3 residues: CASSQGDSGLYGYTF. Written as DNA, the CDR3 is TGCGCCAGCAGCCAGGGGGACAGCGGGTTGTATGGCTACACCTTC.

The V and J genes are TRBV2 and TRBJ1-5, with D perhaps matching TRBD1 (6 bases). Germline loops: CDR1 SNHLY, CDR2 FYNNEI. The CDR3 has 15 residues. V was trimmed by 2 bases and J by 3 bases, leaving 11 bases between them. For the CDR3, the DNA is TGTGCCAGCAGTGAACAGGACAGAGACAATCAGCCCCAGCATTTT. This encodes CASSEQDRDNQPQHF. The full variable domain, rest sourced from reference TRBV2 and TRBJ1-5, is EPEVTQTPSHQVTQMGQEVILRCVPISNHLYFYWYRQILGQKVEFLVSFYNNEISEKSEIFDDQFSVERPDGSNFTLKIRSTKLEDSAMYFCASSEQDRDNQPQHFGDGTRLSIL.